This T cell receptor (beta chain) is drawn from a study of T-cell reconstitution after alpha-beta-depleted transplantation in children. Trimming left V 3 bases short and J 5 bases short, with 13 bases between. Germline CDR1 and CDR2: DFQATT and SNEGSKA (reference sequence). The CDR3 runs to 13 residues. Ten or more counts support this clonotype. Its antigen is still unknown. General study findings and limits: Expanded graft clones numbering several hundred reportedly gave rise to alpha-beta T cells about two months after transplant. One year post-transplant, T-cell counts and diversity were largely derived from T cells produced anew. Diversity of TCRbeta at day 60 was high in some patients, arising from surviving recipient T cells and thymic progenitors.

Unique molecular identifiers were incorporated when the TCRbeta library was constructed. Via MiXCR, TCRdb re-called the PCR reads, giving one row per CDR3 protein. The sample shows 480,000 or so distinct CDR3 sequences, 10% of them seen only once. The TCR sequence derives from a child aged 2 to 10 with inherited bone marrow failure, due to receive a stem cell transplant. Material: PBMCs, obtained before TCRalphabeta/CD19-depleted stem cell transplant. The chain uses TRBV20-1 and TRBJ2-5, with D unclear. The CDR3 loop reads CSARLWKSETQYF. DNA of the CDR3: TGCAGTGCTAGGCTTTGGAAAAGCGAGACCCAGTACTTC.